The T cell receptor (beta chain) described here comes from a study of beta chain features in type 1 diabetes (dated by TCRdb to 2017 to 2018). In terms of the full investigation: Mean age, gender distribution, total cell number and subset yield were not different between patients and healthy donors. Regulatory and stem cell-like memory subsets were isolated from only 8 patients and roughly eight healthy donors, whereas naive and central memory subsets came from all 28 donors. Across all samples, some 100,000,000 sorted cells were examined, and cell number per subset correlated strongly with RNA yield. In the study, recently diagnosed type 1 diabetes patients and matched healthy donors were compared on the TCRB repertoires of their sorted circulating CD4+ T cell subsets.

All of the isolated RNA was reverse transcribed with the High Capacity cDNA Reverse Transcription Kit, so expressed TCRB transcripts were sequenced. Naive, central memory and regulatory T cell samples underwent deep immunoSEQ sequencing, averaging about 3.57 million total reads per sample. Sorted cells were lysed in RLT buffer, and RNA was extracted using DNase-treated RNeasy Micro or Mini kits according to cell number. Each cell subset was processed on its own to prevent cross-contamination, while patient and healthy donor samples were processed together. TCRB sequences were amplified from cDNA with the immunoSEQ multiplex PCR, producing 87-bp fragments spanning the CDR3 region. Amplicons were sequenced on the Illumina HiSeq platform. From the authors' description of their analysis: PCR bias was computationally corrected using synthetic template baselines, reads within Hamming distance 2 were collapsed, and singletons that could not be merged were discarded. By aligning reads against IMGT, V, D and J genes, CDR3 length, and insertions or deletions at six rearrangement sites were assigned. Within each subset, clonotype counts were normalized to sorted cell number, after which true diversity and Gini coefficients were computed with the tcR R package. The overlap coefficient, calculated on TCRB nucleotide sequences, was used to quantify repertoire sharing. Out-of-frame TCRB sequences from naive cells were analyzed to stand in for the pre-selection repertoire. Entries here come from immuneACCESS through TCRdb and include only in-frame sequences with V and J called. Some clones fail to appear in such tables; in the studies checked, an unresolved V gene covers under half of the shortfall, and the cause of the remainder is unknown. D and trimming were read from the DNA, whereas the V and J calls and clone size are those reported in that table. The sample profile shows 850,000 to 900,000 clones; about a sixth of them were found once. About 0.025% of the sample lies in the top ten.

Overall study results and their limits: Naive, central memory and regulatory TCRB repertoires appeared to be more alike among patients than among healthy donors. Because the HLA sub-analyses included only small numbers of individuals, any influence of HLA type on TCRB rearrangement was left unresolved. PCR may preferentially amplify shorter templates, but because patient and control samples were amplified and corrected together, any resulting skew would affect both groups equally. A moderate but significant shortening of TCRB CDR3 length was observed in type 1 diabetes patients in all four CD4+ subsets. At VDJ recombination sites, type 1 diabetes patients had fewer insertions and more deleted nucleotides, which implies abnormalities in thymic rearrangement. Sequencing cDNA rather than genomic DNA could over-represent highly expressing activated cells, although activation and CD3 levels did not differ between groups.

Regarding this clone: The target of this receptor is not known. No quality values exist for individual bases; no much larger clone is one base distant.

The CDR3 starts with the cysteine, ends with the phenylalanine, and has 15 residues. Only CDR3 DNA is held: 45 bases, read in frame from base 1. Trimming removed 1 base from V and 5 bases from J, leaving 16 bases between the germline ends. CDR1 SGDLS and CDR2 YYNGEE are derived from the germline V gene. A single peripheral blood draw of around 100 mL on average was collected from each donor into heparinised tubes. Naive, central memory, regulatory and stem cell-like memory CD4+ T cells were sorted on a BD FACSAria II using a panel including CD45RO, CCR7, CD25, CD127, CD95 and CD27. A purity above 98% was achieved for all sorted populations. PBMCs were isolated immediately by Lymphoprep density gradient centrifugation and stained directly without culture. Samples were stained and sorted in pairs, with one healthy donor and one patient per experiment, so that batch effects were minimized.

This clonotype was sampled from a woman under 30 in good health. The sequenced material came from naive CD4+ T cells from blood. The cell subset or site label for this specimen denotes: true naive CD4+ T cells. The V gene is TRBV9 and the J gene is TRBJ2-7; the D gene identity is not certain. The nucleotide sequence is TGTGCCAGCAGCGTAAGGGCTGAAGCGTCGGACGAGCAGTACTTC. Protein translation: CASSVRAEASDEQYF.